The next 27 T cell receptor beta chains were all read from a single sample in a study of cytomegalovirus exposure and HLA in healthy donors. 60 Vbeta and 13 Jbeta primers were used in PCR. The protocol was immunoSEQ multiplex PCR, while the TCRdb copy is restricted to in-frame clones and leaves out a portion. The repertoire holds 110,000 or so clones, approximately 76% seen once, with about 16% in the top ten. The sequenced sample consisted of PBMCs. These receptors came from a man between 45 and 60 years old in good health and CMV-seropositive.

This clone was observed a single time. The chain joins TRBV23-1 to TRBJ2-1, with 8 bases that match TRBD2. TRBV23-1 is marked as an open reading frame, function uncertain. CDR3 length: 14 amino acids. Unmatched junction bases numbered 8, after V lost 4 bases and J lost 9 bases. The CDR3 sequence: CASSPPPLAAEQFF. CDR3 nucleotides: TGCGCCAGCAGTCCCCCCCCACTAGCGGCTGAGCAGTTCTTC.

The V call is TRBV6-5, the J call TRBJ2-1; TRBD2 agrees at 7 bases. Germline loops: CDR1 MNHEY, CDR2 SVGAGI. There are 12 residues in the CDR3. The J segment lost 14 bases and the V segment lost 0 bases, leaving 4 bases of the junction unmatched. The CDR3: CASSYSAGVKFF. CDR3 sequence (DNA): TGTGCCAGCAGTTACTCCGCGGGAGTAAAGTTCTTC.

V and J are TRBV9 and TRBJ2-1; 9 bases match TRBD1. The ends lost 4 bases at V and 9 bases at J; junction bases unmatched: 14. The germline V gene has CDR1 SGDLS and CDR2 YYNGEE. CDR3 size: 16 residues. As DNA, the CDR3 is TGTGCCAGCAGCCCTCCCGGGACAGGGTCTTACCGTGAGCAGTTCTTC. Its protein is CASSPPGTGSYREQFF. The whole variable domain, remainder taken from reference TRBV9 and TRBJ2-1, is DSGVTQTPKHLITATGQRVTLRCSPRSGDLSVYWYQQSLDQGLQFLIQYYNGEERAKGNILERFSAQQFPDLHSELNLSSLELGDSALYFCASSPPGTGSYREQFFGPGTRLTVL.

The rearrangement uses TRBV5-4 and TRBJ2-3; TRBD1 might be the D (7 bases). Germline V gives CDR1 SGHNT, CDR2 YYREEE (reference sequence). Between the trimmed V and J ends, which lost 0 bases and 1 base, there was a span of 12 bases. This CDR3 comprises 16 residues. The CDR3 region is CASSLGGGTGTDTQYF. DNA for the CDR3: TGTGCCAGCAGCTTGGGAGGCGGGACAGGCACAGATACGCAGTATTTT. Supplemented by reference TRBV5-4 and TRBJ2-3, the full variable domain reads ETGVTQSPTHLIKTRGQQVTLRCSSQSGHNTVSWYQQALGQGPQFIFQYYREEENGRGNFPPRFSGLQFPNYSSELNVNALELDDSALYLCASSLGGGTGTDTQYFGPGTRLTVL.

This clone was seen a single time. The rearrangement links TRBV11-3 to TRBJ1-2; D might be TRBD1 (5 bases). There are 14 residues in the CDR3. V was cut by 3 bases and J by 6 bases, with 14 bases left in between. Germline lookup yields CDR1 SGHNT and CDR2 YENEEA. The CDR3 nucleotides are TGTGCCAGCAGCTTGGGGCCTCAAGATAATGGCTACACCTTC. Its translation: CASSLGPQDNGYTF.

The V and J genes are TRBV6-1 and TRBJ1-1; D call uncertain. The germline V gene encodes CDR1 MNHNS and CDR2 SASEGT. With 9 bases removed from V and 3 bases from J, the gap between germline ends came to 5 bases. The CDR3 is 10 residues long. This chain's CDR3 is CASLYTEAFF. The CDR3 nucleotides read TGTGCCAGTTTATACACTGAAGCTTTCTTT.

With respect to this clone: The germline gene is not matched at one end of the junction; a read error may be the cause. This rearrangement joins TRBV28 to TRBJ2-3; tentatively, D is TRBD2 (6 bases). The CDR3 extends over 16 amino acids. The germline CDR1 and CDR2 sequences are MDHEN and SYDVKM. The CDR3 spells CATSLGAGYLGDTQYF. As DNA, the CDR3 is TGTGCCACCAGTTTAGGGGCGGGATATTTGGGAGATACGCAGTATTTT. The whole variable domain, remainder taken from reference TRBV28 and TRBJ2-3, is DVKVTQSSRYLVKRTGEKVFLECVQDMDHENMFWYRQDPGLGLRLIYFSYDVKMKEKGDIPEGYSVSREKKERFSLILESASTNQTSMYLCATSLGAGYLGDTQYFGPGTRLTVL.

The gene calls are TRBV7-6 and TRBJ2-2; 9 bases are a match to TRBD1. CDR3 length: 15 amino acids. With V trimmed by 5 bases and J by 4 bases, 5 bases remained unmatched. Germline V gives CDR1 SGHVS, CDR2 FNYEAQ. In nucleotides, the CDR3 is TGTGCCAGCAGCACAGGGGGCGTCAGCACCGGGGAGCTGTTTTTT. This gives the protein CASSTGGVSTGELFF.

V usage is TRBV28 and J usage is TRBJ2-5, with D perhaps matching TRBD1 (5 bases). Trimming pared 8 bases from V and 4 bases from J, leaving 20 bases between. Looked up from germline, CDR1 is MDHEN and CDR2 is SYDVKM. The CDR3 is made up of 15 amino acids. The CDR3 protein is CASSHLEGARETQYF. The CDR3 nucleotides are TGTGCCAGCTCACATCTCGAAGGGGCGAGAGAGACCCAGTACTTC.

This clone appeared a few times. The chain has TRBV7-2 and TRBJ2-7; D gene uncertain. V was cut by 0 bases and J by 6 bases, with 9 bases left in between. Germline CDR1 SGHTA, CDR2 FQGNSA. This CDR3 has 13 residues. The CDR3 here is CASSLAYPGEQYF. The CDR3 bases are TGTGCCAGCAGCTTAGCTTACCCGGGCGAGCAGTACTTC.

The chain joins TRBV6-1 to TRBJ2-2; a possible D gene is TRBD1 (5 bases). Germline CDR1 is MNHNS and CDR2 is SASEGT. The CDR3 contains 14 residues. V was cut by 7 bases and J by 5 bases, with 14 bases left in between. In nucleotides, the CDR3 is TGTGCCAGCATCGCAGGGTTGTGGACCGGGGAGCTGTTTTTT. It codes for CASIAGLWTGELFF.

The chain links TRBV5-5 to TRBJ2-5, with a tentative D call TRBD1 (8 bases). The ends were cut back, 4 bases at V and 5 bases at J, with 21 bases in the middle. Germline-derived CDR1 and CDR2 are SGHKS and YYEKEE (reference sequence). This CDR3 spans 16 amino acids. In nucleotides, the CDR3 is TGTGCCAGCAGCGGCTACAGGGGGGGGCACGGTGAGACCCAGTACTTC. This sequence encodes CASSGYRGGHGETQYF. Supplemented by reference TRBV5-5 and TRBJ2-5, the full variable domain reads DAGVTQSPTHLIKTRGQQVTLRCSPISGHKSVSWYQQVLGQGPQFIFQYYEKEERGRGNFPDRFSARQFPNYSSELNVNALLLGDSALYLCASSGYRGGHGETQYFGPGTRLLVL.

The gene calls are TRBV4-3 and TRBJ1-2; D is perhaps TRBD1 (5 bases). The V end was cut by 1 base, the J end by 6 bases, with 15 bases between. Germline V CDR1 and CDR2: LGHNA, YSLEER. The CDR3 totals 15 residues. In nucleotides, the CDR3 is TGCGCCAGCAGCCAAGTAAACAGGAGAGCCCATGGCTACACCTTC. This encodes CASSQVNRRAHGYTF.

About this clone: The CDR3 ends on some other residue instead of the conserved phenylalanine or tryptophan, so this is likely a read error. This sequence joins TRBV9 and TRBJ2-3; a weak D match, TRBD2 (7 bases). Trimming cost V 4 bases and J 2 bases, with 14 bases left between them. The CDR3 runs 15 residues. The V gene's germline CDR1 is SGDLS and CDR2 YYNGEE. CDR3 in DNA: TGTGCCAGCAGCCCGAGGGGGGGGAACACAGATACGCAGTATCTT. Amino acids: CASSPRGGNTDTQYL.

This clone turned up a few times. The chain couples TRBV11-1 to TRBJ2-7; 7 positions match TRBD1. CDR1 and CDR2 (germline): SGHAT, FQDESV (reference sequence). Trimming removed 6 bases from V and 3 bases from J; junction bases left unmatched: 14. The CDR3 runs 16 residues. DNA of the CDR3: TGTGCCAGCAGTCCCGCAGAGGGGGCAGGATACTACGAGCAGTACTTC. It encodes CASSPAEGAGYYEQYF.

In nucleotides, the CDR3 is TGTGCCAGCAGTTACGCAGGGGGCCCAGAGACCCAGTACTTC. Amino acids: CASSYAGGPETQYF. The chain recombines TRBV6-6 with TRBJ2-5; the match to TRBD1 covers 8 bases. Germline CDR1 reads MNHNY; CDR2 reads SVGAGI (reference sequence). This CDR3 contains 14 residues. The V gene end was trimmed by 2 bases and the J gene end by 4 bases; junction bases not matched to a gene: 3.

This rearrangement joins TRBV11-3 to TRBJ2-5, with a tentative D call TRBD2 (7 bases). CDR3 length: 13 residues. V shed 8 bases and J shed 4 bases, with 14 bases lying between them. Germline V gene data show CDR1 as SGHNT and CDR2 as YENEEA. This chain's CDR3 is CASETGGRETQYF. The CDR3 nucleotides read TGTGCCAGCGAAACGGGGGGCCGAGAGACCCAGTACTTC.

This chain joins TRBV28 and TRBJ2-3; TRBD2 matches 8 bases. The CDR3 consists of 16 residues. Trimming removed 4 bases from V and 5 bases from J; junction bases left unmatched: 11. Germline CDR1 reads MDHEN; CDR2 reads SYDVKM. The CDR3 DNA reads TGTGCCAGCAGTTCCCCCCGAGCGGGAGTGAGAGATACGCAGTATTTT. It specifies CASSSPRAGVRDTQYF.

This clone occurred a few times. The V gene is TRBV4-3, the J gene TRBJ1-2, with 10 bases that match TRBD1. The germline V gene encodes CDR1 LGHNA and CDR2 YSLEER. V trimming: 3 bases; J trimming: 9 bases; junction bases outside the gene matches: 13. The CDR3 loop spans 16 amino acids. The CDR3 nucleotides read TGCGCCAGCAGCCAGGATCCCGTGAGGACAGGGGGTAGCTACACCTTC. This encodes CASSQDPVRTGGSYTF.

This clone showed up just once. The CDR3: CASSLGTSGGLNTGELFF. Written as DNA, the CDR3 is TGTGCCAGCAGCTTAGGGACTAGCGGGGGGCTGAACACCGGGGAGCTGTTTTTT. The rearrangement joins TRBV5-4 to TRBJ2-2, with 15 bases lining up with TRBD2. CDR3 length: 18 residues. Germline CDR1 reads SGHNT; CDR2 reads YYREEE (reference sequence). The ends lost 2 bases at V and 1 base at J; junction bases unmatched: 3.

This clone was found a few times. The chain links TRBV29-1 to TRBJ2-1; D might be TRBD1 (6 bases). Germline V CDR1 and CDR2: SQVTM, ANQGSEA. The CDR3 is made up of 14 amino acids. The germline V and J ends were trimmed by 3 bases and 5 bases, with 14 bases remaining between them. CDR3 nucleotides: TGCAGCGTTGACTCCGGGACACCCGACAATGAGCAGTTCTTC. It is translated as CSVDSGTPDNEQFF.

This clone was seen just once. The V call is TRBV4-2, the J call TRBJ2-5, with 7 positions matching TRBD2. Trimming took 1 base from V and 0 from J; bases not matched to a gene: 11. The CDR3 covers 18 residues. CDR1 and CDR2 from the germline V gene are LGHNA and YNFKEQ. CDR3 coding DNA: TGTGCCAGCAGCCAAGCTGTTCTGGGGGGGACGGACCAAGAGACCCAGTACTTC. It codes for CASSQAVLGGTDQETQYF.

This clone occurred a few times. Here the CDR3 DNA reads TGTGCCAGCCAATGGGTCTTGGGGGGAAACGCCGGGGAGCTGTTTTTT. It translates to CASQWVLGGNAGELFF. The chain couples TRBV27 to TRBJ2-2; tentative D call: TRBD2 (6 bases). Germline CDR1 reads MNHEY; CDR2 reads SMNVEV (reference sequence). V was trimmed by 8 bases and J by 6 bases, leaving 22 bases between them. CDR3 size: 16 residues.

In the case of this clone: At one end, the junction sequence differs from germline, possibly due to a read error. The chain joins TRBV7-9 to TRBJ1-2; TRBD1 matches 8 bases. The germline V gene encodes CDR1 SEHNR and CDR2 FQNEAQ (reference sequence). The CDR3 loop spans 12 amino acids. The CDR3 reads CASSSLDRVVPF. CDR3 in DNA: TGTGCCAGCAGCTCCTTGGACAGGGTCGTACCCTTC.

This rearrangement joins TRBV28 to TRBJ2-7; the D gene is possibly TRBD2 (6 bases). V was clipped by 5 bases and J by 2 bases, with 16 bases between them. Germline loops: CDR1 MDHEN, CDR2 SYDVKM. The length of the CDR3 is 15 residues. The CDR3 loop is CASSPGGRAAYEQYF. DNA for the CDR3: TGTGCCAGCAGTCCCGGGGGTCGAGCAGCCTACGAGCAGTACTTC.

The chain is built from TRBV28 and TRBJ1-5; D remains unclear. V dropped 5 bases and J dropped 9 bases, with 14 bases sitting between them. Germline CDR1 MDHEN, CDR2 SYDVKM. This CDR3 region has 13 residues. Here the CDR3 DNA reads TGTGCCAGCAGTACCCCTCCCGGTAGGCCCCAGCATTTT. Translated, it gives CASSTPPGRPQHF.

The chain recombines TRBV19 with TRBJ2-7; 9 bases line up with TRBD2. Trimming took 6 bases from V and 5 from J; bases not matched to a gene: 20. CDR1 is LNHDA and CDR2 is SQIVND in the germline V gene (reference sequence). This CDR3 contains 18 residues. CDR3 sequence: CASRPSGLLAGQRNEQYF. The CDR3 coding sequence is TGTGCCAGTAGGCCAAGCGGTTTGCTAGCGGGACAAAGAAACGAGCAGTACTTC.